The 13 T cell receptor beta chains below all came from one sample that was sequenced in a study of cytomegalovirus exposure and HLA in healthy donors. PCR was performed using 60 Vbeta and 13 Jbeta primers. Only in-frame clones appear in the TCRdb table, and some are missing; sequencing was by immunoSEQ multiplex PCR. Of approximately 140,000 clones listed, approximately 84% are singletons. The specimen was PBMCs. The receptors here all came from a boy younger than 10 in good health and CMV-seronegative.

The chain joins TRBV6-1 to TRBJ2-7; 10 bases match TRBD1. CDR3 length: 15 residues. J gave up 2 bases and V 3 bases, and 4 bases lay outside the gene matches. Germline V CDR1 and CDR2: MNHNS, SASEGT. CDR3 residues: CASSEGGTGAYEQYF. The CDR3 nucleotides read TGTGCCAGCAGTGAGGGGGGGACAGGGGCCTACGAGCAGTACTTC.

This clone was counted once. This chain connects TRBV6-6 to TRBJ1-3; 7 bases fit TRBD1. Per the germline V gene, CDR1 is MNHNY and CDR2 is SVGAGI (reference sequence). Trimming at V came to 6 bases and at J to 0 bases, leaving 2 bases not matched to a gene. The CDR3 loop spans 14 amino acids. The CDR3 DNA reads as TGTGCCAGCAGCTGGACAGGCTCTGGAAACACCATATATTTT. Residues: CASSWTGSGNTIYF.

This clone showed up just once. The chain employs TRBV15 and TRBJ2-5, with D uncertain. V dropped 1 base and J dropped 5 bases, with 17 bases sitting between them. Germline V gene data show CDR1 as LNHNV and CDR2 as YYDKDF (reference sequence). The CDR3 contains 16 residues. CDR3 DNA sequence: TGTGCCACCAGCAGAGCTCTCTCCAGGTGGCAGGAGACCCAGTACTTC. Its translation is CATSRALSRWQETQYF.

The chain recombines TRBV30 with TRBJ2-3, with no clear D. V lost 0 bases and J 1 base, leaving 8 bases between the germline ends. Germline CDR1 GTSNPN, CDR2 SVGIG (reference sequence). CDR3 length: 14 residues. The CDR3 DNA reads TGTGCCTGGAGTGTAGGAGTGGGCACAGATACGCAGTATTTT. This codes for CAWSVGVGTDTQYF.

This chain links TRBV19 with TRBJ1-5; TRBD1 matches at 8 bases. The CDR3 contains 18 residues. Germline values: CDR1 LNHDA, CDR2 SQIVND (reference sequence). V was pared by 4 bases and J by 0 bases, with 11 bases of the junction left unmatched. The CDR3 DNA reads as TGTGCCAGTAGTAGTGGAGGACAGGGTTTCGCTAGCAATCAGCCCCAGCATTTT. Amino acids: CASSSGGQGFASNQPQHF.

The chain couples TRBV2 to TRBJ1-5, with 11 bases lining up with TRBD1. The CDR3 is 19 amino acids. Germline assignment: CDR1 SNHLY and CDR2 FYNNEI. Unmatched junction bases numbered 11, after V lost 0 bases and J lost 4 bases. CDR3 protein: CASSEARRFGTGGNQPQHF. CDR3 in DNA: TGTGCCAGCAGTGAAGCGCGCCGCTTCGGGACAGGGGGAAATCAGCCCCAGCATTTT.

This sequence joins TRBV7-2 and TRBJ1-5; 8 bases align to TRBD1. CDR3 length: 15 residues. Germline loops: CDR1 SGHTA, CDR2 FQGNSA. V gave up 5 bases and J gave up 4 bases; unmatched junction bases: 7. The chain's CDR3 is CASSLSRTGNQPQHF. The CDR3 DNA is TGTGCCAGCAGCCTCAGTCGGACAGGGAATCAGCCCCAGCATTTT.

In this sample, this clone turned up a few times. The V gene is TRBV15, the J gene TRBJ1-5; D gene uncertain. The CDR3 length is 15 residues. Trimming left V 0 bases short and J 7 bases short, with 13 bases between. Germline V gives CDR1 LNHNV, CDR2 YYDKDF (reference sequence). CDR3 loop: CATSRDYGRMQPQHF. CDR3 nucleotide sequence: TGTGCCACCAGCAGAGATTATGGGAGAATGCAGCCCCAGCATTTT.

This chain links TRBV27 with TRBJ1-5; 9 bases fit TRBD1. V lost 6 bases, J lost 6 bases, and 12 bases stayed unmatched. This CDR3 has 16 residues. Germline CDR1 is MNHEY and CDR2 is SMNVEV (reference sequence). The CDR3 here is CASRLAGQGGGQPQHF. CDR3 bases: TGTGCCAGCAGACTGGCGGGACAGGGCGGCGGTCAGCCCCAGCATTTT.

The chain is built from TRBV4-2 and TRBJ2-3; perhaps TRBD1 as D (5 bases). In germline, CDR1 is LGHNA, CDR2 YNFKEQ. The length of the CDR3 is 14 residues. V shed 4 bases and J shed 6 bases, with 14 bases lying between them. The CDR3 DNA reads as TGTGCCAGCAGCCTAAGGGTGGGGCTGGATACGCAGTATTTT. Translated, it gives CASSLRVGLDTQYF.

The CDR3, as DNA: TGTGCCAGCAGCTTAGACAGGGGCCCTGAAGCTTTCTTT. Translated: CASSLDRGPEAFF. The V call is TRBV7-2, the J call TRBJ1-1; 7 nucleotides agree with TRBD1. The CDR3 has 13 amino acids. Germline lookup yields CDR1 SGHTA and CDR2 FQGNSA. V was clipped by 1 base and J by 6 bases; unmatched bases: 2.

The gene calls are TRBV6-6 and TRBJ2-5; the match to TRBD2 covers 14 bases. The CDR3 has 16 amino acids. CDR1 MNHNY and CDR2 SVGAGI come from the germline V gene (reference sequence). Trimming cost V 5 bases and J 2 bases; bases outside gene matches: 4. CDR3 in DNA: TGTGCCAGCAGTGTACGGACTAGCGGGGGGCAAGAGACCCAGTACTTC. Its protein product is CASSVRTSGGQETQYF.

This rearrangement joins TRBV29-1 to TRBJ1-5, with D possibly being TRBD1 (5 bases). CDR1 is SQVTM and CDR2 is ANQGSEA in the germline V gene. V shed 8 bases and J shed 0 bases, with 14 bases lying between them. There are 14 residues in the CDR3. This chain's CDR3 is CSFTAGNSNQPQHF. The CDR3 bases are TGCAGCTTCACTGCAGGGAATAGCAATCAGCCCCAGCATTTT.